What follows are 5 T cell receptor beta chains derived from one specimen sequenced in a study of T cell repertoires in cytomegalovirus infection. TCRdb recomputed calls from the reads with MiXCR, one row per CDR3 protein. The sample lists approximately 200,000 distinct CDR3 sequences, 28% occurring once. Sequences were obtained from PBMCs. These receptors all come from a human donor in good health (CMV status not recorded). Some clones in this sample may be carry-over from other donors' samples.

V is TRBV29-1 and J is TRBJ2-1; tentative D call: TRBD2 (6 bases). The CDR3 sequence is 17 residues long. The V gene's germline CDR1 is SQVTM and CDR2 ANQGSEA. V shed 0 bases and J shed 8 bases, with 23 bases lying between them. The CDR3 loop reads CSVEDRRQHKGLYEQFF. As DNA, the CDR3 is TGCAGCGTTGAAGATCGGCGACAGCATAAGGGACTGTATGAGCAGTTCTTC.

This clonotype occurred a few times. J is TRBJ1-4 and V is TRBV6-6, with 10 bases identical to TRBD1. This CDR3 is built from 18 residues. Germline V lookup: CDR1 MNHNY, CDR2 SVGAGI (reference sequence). V lost 7 bases, J lost 1 base, and 12 bases stayed unmatched. CDR3 nucleotides: TGTGCCAGCATCGCCGGGACAGGGGATGGAGAAACTAATGAAAAACTGTTTTTT. It is translated as CASIAGTGDGETNEKLFF.

The chain links TRBV28 to TRBJ1-2; TRBD1 is a possible D gene (5 bases). This CDR3 comprises 18 residues. The V and J ends lost 2 bases and 1 base respectively, with 20 bases between them. In germline, CDR1 is MDHEN, CDR2 SYDVKM. In DNA form, the CDR3 reads TGTGCCAGCAGTTTAAGCTCCGCGACAGAGAATTTTAACTATGGCTACACCTTC. Its protein product is CASSLSSATENFNYGYTF.

In this sample, this clonotype turned up a few times. This chain links TRBV12-3 or TRBV12-4 with TRBJ2-7; 11 positions match TRBD1. With V trimmed by 3 bases and J by 2 bases, 6 bases remained unmatched. The CDR3 length is 16 residues. CDR3 protein: CASSFSPGQGAYEQYF. CDR3 DNA: TGTGCCAGCAGTTTTTCCCCGGGACAGGGGGCCTACGAGCAGTACTTC.

This clonotype was counted a few times. This sequence joins TRBV12-3 or TRBV12-4 and TRBJ1-5; 9 positions match TRBD1. This CDR3 has 14 residues. V shed 4 bases, J shed 7 bases, and the junction held 5 bases outside the gene matches. CDR3 nucleotides: TGTGCCAGCAGTTGGACAGGGGAAGACCAGCCCCAGCATTTT. Its protein is CASSWTGEDQPQHF.